Shown below are 25 T cell receptor beta chains from a single sample sequenced in a study of cytomegalovirus exposure and HLA in healthy donors. PCR amplification relied on 60 Vbeta primers (plus 13 Jbeta primers). Profiling relied on immunoSEQ multiplex PCR, and the TCRdb table lists in-frame clones only, not all of them. Of about 94,000 clones in the sample, 6% to 9% are singletons; the top ten hold about 2.3%. The source material was PBMCs. These receptor sequences come from a man in his fifties in good health and CMV-seronegative.

V and J are TRBV7-9 and TRBJ1-2, with a weak D call TRBD1 (5 bases). The CDR3 covers 17 residues. Germline V gene lookup returns CDR1 SEHNR and CDR2 FQNEAQ (reference sequence). V shed 3 bases and J shed 3 bases, with 20 bases lying between them. The CDR3 reads CASSLFPRGRGDYGYTF. CDR3 in DNA: TGTGCCAGCAGCTTGTTCCCTCGGGGGAGGGGTGACTATGGCTACACCTTC. The complete variable domain, with remaining parts taken from reference TRBV7-9 and TRBJ1-2, reads DTGVSQNPRHKITKRGQNVTFRCDPISEHNRLYWYRQTLGQGPEFLTYFQNEAQLEKSRLLSDRFSAERPKGSFSTLEIQRTEQGDSAMYLCASSLFPRGRGDYGYTFGSGTRLTVV.

This clone was detected many times. The rearrangement links TRBV9 to TRBJ2-6, with 8 bases identical to TRBD1. CDR1 is SGDLS, CDR2 YYNGEE, per germline. The CDR3 sequence is 17 residues long. The V gene end was trimmed by 0 bases and the J gene end by 4 bases; junction bases not matched to a gene: 6. The chain's CDR3 is CASSVEQGVYGANVLTF. CDR3 coding DNA: TGTGCCAGCAGCGTAGAACAGGGGGTATACGGGGCCAACGTCCTGACTTTC.

The gene calls are TRBV4-2 and TRBJ2-7, with 9 positions matching TRBD2. The trim removed 0 bases at V and 5 bases at J, leaving 5 bases unmatched. Germline V CDR1 and CDR2: LGHNA, YNFKEQ. The CDR3 has 15 residues. CDR3 protein: CASSQDAGGYDEQYF. The CDR3 region has the DNA TGTGCCAGCAGCCAAGATGCGGGAGGGTACGACGAGCAGTACTTC.

The chain couples TRBV6-5 to TRBJ2-7; 10 bases match TRBD2. V lost 5 bases and J lost 3; bases outside the gene matches: 1. CDR3 length equals 13 residues. Germline assignment: CDR1 MNHEY and CDR2 SVGAGI. This CDR3 is CASSTSGDYEQYF. The CDR3 nucleotides read TGTGCCAGCAGTACTAGCGGGGACTACGAGCAGTACTTC.

The gene calls are TRBV13 and TRBJ2-2; 7 positions agree with TRBD1. This CDR3 region has 15 residues. V lost 4 bases to trimming and J lost 6 bases; unmatched junction nucleotides: 8. Germline V gene sequence: CDR1 PRHDT, CDR2 FYEKMQ (reference sequence). The DNA of the CDR3 is TGTGCCAGCAGCTCCAGGAAGGGGGCGTCCGGGGAGCTGTTTTTT. It encodes CASSSRKGASGELFF.

CDR3 nucleotides: TGTGCCAGCAGCCCGGGTGCGGGAGTTGTGGCAGATACGCAGTATTTT. Its protein is CASSPGAGVVADTQYF. This rearrangement joins TRBV5-4 to TRBJ2-3, with TRBD2 matching over 7 bases. V lost 4 bases, J lost 4 bases, and 12 bases stayed unmatched. Germline CDR1 and CDR2: SGHNT and YYREEE (reference sequence). The CDR3 loop spans 16 amino acids.

This clone showed up just a few times. The chain carries TRBV15 and TRBJ1-5; D gene unclear. The germline V gene encodes CDR1 LNHNV and CDR2 YYDKDF (reference sequence). The length of the CDR3 is 18 residues. Deletions cut 0 bases from V and 0 bases from J, with 15 bases between. CDR3 residues: CATSRDGEGSSSNQPQHF. The CDR3 DNA reads as TGTGCCACCAGCAGAGATGGGGAGGGCTCCTCTAGCAATCAGCCCCAGCATTTT.

This sequence joins TRBV7-8 and TRBJ2-3; tentatively, D is TRBD2 (5 bases). Germline CDR1 is SGHVS and CDR2 is FQNEAQ. The CDR3 spans 15 residues. Trimming removed 6 bases from V and 0 bases from J, with 13 bases in between. CDR3 region: CASRPFQRSTDTQYF. In nucleotides, the CDR3 is TGTGCCAGCAGACCTTTCCAGCGGAGCACAGATACGCAGTATTTT. The full variable domain, rest sourced from reference TRBV7-8 and TRBJ2-3, is GAGVSQSPRYKVAKRGQDVALRCDPISGHVSLFWYQQALGQGPEFLTYFQNEAQLDKSGLPSDRFFAERPEGSVSTLKIQRTQQEDSAVYLCASRPFQRSTDTQYFGPGTRLTVL.

V gene TRBV2 combines with J gene TRBJ1-1, with no clear D. Trimming took 8 bases from V and 4 from J, leaving 17 bases between them. Germline assignment: CDR1 SNHLY and CDR2 FYNNEI. This CDR3 region has 14 residues. This chain's CDR3 is CASSEGRAGTEAFF. The CDR3 DNA reads TGTGCCAGCTCGGAAGGGCGGGCGGGCACTGAAGCTTTCTTT.

The chain employs TRBV4-2 and TRBJ2-1; 11 bases fit TRBD2. V shed 4 bases, J shed 6 bases, and the junction held 5 bases outside the gene matches. The germline CDR1 and CDR2 sequences are LGHNA and YNFKEQ. The CDR3 covers 15 residues. CDR3 coding DNA: TGTGCCAGCAGCCCCCTAGCGGGAGGTCCCAATGAGCAGTTCTTC. Protein product: CASSPLAGGPNEQFF.

Of note for this clone: A far more abundant clone sits one base away, making this likely a read error. J is TRBJ1-5 and V is TRBV6-5; D is unclear. Germline loops: CDR1 MNHEY, CDR2 SVGAGI. The length of the CDR3 is 15 residues. V lost 0 bases to trimming and J lost 9 bases, with 15 bases between them. CDR3 in DNA: TGTGCCAGCAGTTACTCGAACGATGAAACACCGCCCCAGCATTTT. Its protein product is CASSYSNDETPPQHF.

This clone was counted only a few times. The chain has TRBV7-8 and TRBJ2-7; D might be TRBD1 (5 bases). Trimming stripped 1 base from V and 6 bases from J, with 13 bases between. Germline CDR1 and CDR2: SGHVS and FQNEAQ. The CDR3 extends over 14 amino acids. CDR3 residues: CASSLVTPQGEQYF. The CDR3 DNA reads as TGTGCCAGCAGCTTAGTCACCCCTCAGGGCGAGCAGTACTTC.

The chain is built from TRBV6-1 and TRBJ1-2; TRBD1 aligns across 9 bases. The length of the CDR3 is 15 residues. Trimming cost V 4 bases and J 5 bases; bases outside gene matches: 8. Germline CDR1 MNHNS, CDR2 SASEGT. The CDR3, as DNA: TGTGCCAGCAGTGCCGCCGGGACAGGGAGGTATGGCTACACCTTC. Amino acids: CASSAAGTGRYGYTF.

In this sample, this clone turned up a few times. J is TRBJ1-4 and V is TRBV2; D remains unclear. CDR3 length: 14 amino acids. CDR1 SNHLY and CDR2 FYNNEI come from the germline V gene. The V gene lost 3 bases and the J gene lost 4 bases, with 9 bases spanning the gap. The CDR3 sequence: CASSEMGGNEKLFF. The CDR3 DNA sequence: TGTGCCAGCAGTGAGATGGGAGGTAATGAAAAACTGTTTTTT. The variable domain in full, with the rest retrieved from reference TRBV2 and TRBJ1-4, is EPEVTQTPSHQVTQMGQEVILRCVPISNHLYFYWYRQILGQKVEFLVSFYNNEISEKSEIFDDQFSVERPDGSNFTLKIRSTKLEDSAMYFCASSEMGGNEKLFFGSGTQLSVL.

The gene calls are TRBV7-9 and TRBJ1-6; 10 nucleotides match TRBD1. V gave up 5 bases and J gave up 9 bases; unmatched junction bases: 4. This CDR3 is 14 amino acids long. The germline V gene has CDR1 SEHNR and CDR2 FQNEAQ (reference sequence). CDR3 coding DNA: TGTGCCAGCAGCGAAGGACAGGGGGGTTCACCCCTCCACTTT. It translates to CASSEGQGGSPLHF.

The rearrangement uses TRBV28 and TRBJ1-5; the match to TRBD1 covers 7 bases. Unmatched junction bases numbered 5, after V lost 5 bases and J lost 4 bases. The CDR3 runs 14 residues. Germline loops: CDR1 MDHEN, CDR2 SYDVKM. CDR3 protein: CASSRGTDNQPQHF. The CDR3 DNA follows: TGTGCCAGCAGTAGGGGGACAGATAATCAGCCCCAGCATTTT.

This chain links TRBV6-5 with TRBJ2-1; possible D gene TRBD2, 5 bases. CDR3 length: 14 amino acids. V was cut by 4 bases and J by 5 bases, with 12 bases left in between. CDR1 and CDR2 (germline): MNHEY, SVGAGI. The CDR3 spells CASSSLPGNNEQFF. Written as DNA, the CDR3 is TGTGCCAGCAGTTCACTACCGGGGAACAATGAGCAGTTCTTC.

The J gene is TRBJ1-3, the V gene TRBV10-3, with a possible D match to TRBD1 (5 bases). Germline CDR1 reads ENHRY; CDR2 reads SYGVKD. This CDR3 region has 17 residues. Trimming stripped 4 bases from V and 0 bases from J, with 16 bases between. As DNA, the CDR3 is TGTGCCATCAGTGGGGGCCGGACGGCAAACTCTGGAAACACCATATATTTT. Protein sequence: CAISGGRTANSGNTIYF.

This clone showed up just a few times. The CDR3 is CASSAGVHSRGNTIYF. In DNA form, the CDR3 reads TGTGCCAGCAGCGCCGGAGTGCATTCCCGTGGAAACACCATATATTTT. The chain joins TRBV5-6 to TRBJ1-3; the D is unclear. This CDR3 spans 16 amino acids. The V end was cut by 4 bases, the J end by 3 bases, with 17 bases between. The germline gives CDR1 SGHDT, CDR2 YYEEEE.

The V and J genes are TRBV7-9 and TRBJ2-7; D is perhaps TRBD1 (6 bases). The CDR3 extends over 13 amino acids. CDR1 is SEHNR, CDR2 FQNEAQ, per germline (reference sequence). The V gene lost 4 bases and the J gene lost 3 bases, with 10 bases spanning the gap. The DNA of the CDR3 is TGTGCCAGCAGCTCGACGACAGGCTACGAGCAGTACTTC. Amino acids: CASSSTTGYEQYF.

The chain is built from TRBV7-2 and TRBJ1-5; possibly TRBD1 for D (5 bases). Between the trimmed V and J ends, which lost 3 bases and 2 bases, there was a span of 14 bases. This CDR3 is 16 amino acids long. CDR1 is SGHTA and CDR2 is FQGNSA in the germline V gene. This CDR3 is CASSFYSQGGNQPQHF. The CDR3 nucleotides are TGTGCCAGCAGCTTTTATTCTCAGGGTGGCAATCAGCCCCAGCATTTT.

This clone has a handful of counts. An end of the junction does not agree with germline; a read error may underlie this. This chain links TRBV6-1 with TRBJ2-5; 9 nucleotides align to TRBD2. CDR1 and CDR2 (germline): MNHNS, SASEGT. The CDR3 covers 20 residues. As DNA, the CDR3 is TGTGCCAGCAGTGAAGCTTCAGTAGCGGGGGCCACTTTATACCAAGAGGCCCAGTACTTC. Translating gives CASSEASVAGATLYQEAQYF.

The chain has TRBV7-2 and TRBJ2-1; possible D gene TRBD2, 9 bases. Trimming pared 4 bases from V and 8 bases from J, leaving 21 bases between. Germline V lookup: CDR1 SGHTA, CDR2 FQGNSA. The CDR3 covers 16 residues. In DNA form, the CDR3 reads TGTGCCAGCAGCTCACAGGGGGGTAGCGGGAGCGATGAGCAGTTCTTC. It specifies CASSSQGGSGSDEQFF. Drawing the rest from reference TRBV7-2 and TRBJ2-1, the complete variable domain is GAGVSQSPSNKVTEKGKDVELRCDPISGHTALYWYRQSLGQGLEFLIYFQGNSAPDKSGLPSDRFSAERTGGSVSTLTIQRTQQEDSAVYLCASSSQGGSGSDEQFFGPGTRLTVL.

CDR3 DNA sequence: TGTGCCAGTAGTTTTCCGGGACAGCTTGAAAAACTGTTTTTT. Encoded protein: CASSFPGQLEKLFF. The chain recombines TRBV19 with TRBJ1-4, with 7 bases lining up with TRBD1. Germline assignment: CDR1 LNHDA and CDR2 SQIVND (reference sequence). The CDR3 spans 14 residues. V trimming: 5 bases; J trimming: 7 bases; junction bases outside the gene matches: 7.

In its sample, this clone was seen a few times. This chain joins TRBV7-2 and TRBJ2-1, with D possibly TRBD1 on 5 matching bases. This CDR3 has 14 residues. From germline, CDR1 is SGHTA and CDR2 FQGNSA. Trimming left V 2 bases short and J 6 bases short, with 11 bases between. The CDR3 region has the DNA TGTGCCAGCAGCTTAAGGTACGACAGCAATGAGCAGTTCTTC. It translates to CASSLRYDSNEQFF. Complete variable domain (other parts from reference TRBV7-2 and TRBJ2-1): GAGVSQSPSNKVTEKGKDVELRCDPISGHTALYWYRQSLGQGLEFLIYFQGNSAPDKSGLPSDRFSAERTGGSVSTLTIQRTQQEDSAVYLCASSLRYDSNEQFFGPGTRLTVL.